The subject of this entry is one T cell receptor (beta chain). As yet, its antigen is unknown. These data are taken from a study of CD8 T cells in Susac syndrome. V lost 6 bases, J lost 10 bases, and 10 bases lay in between. CDR3 length equals 10 residues. Germline loops: CDR1 SQVTM, CDR2 ANQGSEA. Random hexamers served to reverse transcribe roughly 0.5 to 1 ug RNA. TCRdb fed the immunoSEQ multiplex PCR reads into MiXCR, producing one record per CDR3 protein. Of about 240,000 distinct CDR3 sequences in the sample, almost 97% were seen once. Findings and caveats of the study: The Susac syndrome CD4+ T cell repertoires displayed no clonal expansion.

Sequenced input: CD4+ T cells from PBMCs. This chain connects TRBV29-1 to TRBJ2-1; TRBD2 is a possible D gene (5 bases). The clonotype was recovered from a human donor with Susac syndrome. The CDR3 DNA follows: TGCAGCGTGCTGGGCGGGGAGCAGTTCTTC. Translated: CSVLGGEQFF.